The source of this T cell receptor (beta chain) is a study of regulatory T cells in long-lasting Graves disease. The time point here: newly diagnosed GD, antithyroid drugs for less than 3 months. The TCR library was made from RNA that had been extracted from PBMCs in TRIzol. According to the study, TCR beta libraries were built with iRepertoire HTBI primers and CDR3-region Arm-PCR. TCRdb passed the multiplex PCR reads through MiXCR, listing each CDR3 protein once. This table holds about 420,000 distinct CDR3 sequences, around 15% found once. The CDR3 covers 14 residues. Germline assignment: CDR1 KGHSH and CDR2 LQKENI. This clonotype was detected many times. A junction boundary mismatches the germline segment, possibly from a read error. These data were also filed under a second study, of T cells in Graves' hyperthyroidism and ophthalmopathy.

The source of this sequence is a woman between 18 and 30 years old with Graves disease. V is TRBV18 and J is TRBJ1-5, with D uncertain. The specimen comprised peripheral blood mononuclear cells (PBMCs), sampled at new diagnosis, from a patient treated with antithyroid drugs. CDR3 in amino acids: CASSPEGPNRPQHF. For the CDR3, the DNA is TGTGCCAGCTCACCAGAAGGGCCAAATCGGCCCCAGCATTTT. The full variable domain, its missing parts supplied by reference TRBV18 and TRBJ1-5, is NAGVMQNPRHLVRRRGQEARLRCSPMKGHSHVYWYRQLPEEGLKFMVYLQKENIIDESGMPKERFSAEFPKEGPSILRIQQVVRGDSAAYFCASSPEGPNRPQHFGDGTRLSIL.